Each of the 6 T cell receptor beta chains below was sequenced from the same sample in a study of T cells in women clearing cervical HPV infection. This table comes from immunoSEQ multiplex PCR, and its TCRdb copy is limited to in-frame clones, with some not included. The sample spans 30,000 to 50,000 clones; the ten largest clones claim 4.8%. Sequencing used blood buffy coat. The receptor set was obtained from a woman aged 18 to 75 with a cervical HPV16 infection that either progressed to CIN3+ or cleared (not recorded which).

CDR3 region: CSARGQGTDTQYF. CDR3 DNA (partial): TGCAGTGCTAGAGGGCAGGGGACAGATACG. The rearrangement links TRBV20-1 to TRBJ2-3, with a tentative D call TRBD1 (6 bases). The read terminates 3 residues ahead of where the CDR3 ends, so the germline J gene completes it. CDR1 and CDR2 from the germline V gene are DFQATT and SNEGSKA (reference sequence). The CDR3 has 13 amino acids. The ends were cut back, 1 base at V and 3 bases at J, with 8 bases in the middle.

As for this clone: Coverage ceases 3 residues before the CDR3 finishes, and the germline J gene fills in the end. The chain links TRBV2 to TRBJ1-5; D not certain. CDR1 and CDR2 (germline): SNHLY, FYNNEI. The CDR3 is made up of 13 amino acids. V shed 5 bases and J shed 7 bases, with 12 bases lying between them. The sequenced part of the CDR3 DNA is TGTGCCAGCAGTACCTATCTCAGGCAGCCC. Its protein is CASSTYLRQP. The complete CDR3 protein is CASSTYLRQPQHF.

A remark on this clone: The read is 3 residues too short to cover the CDR3 end, so that end is filled in from the germline J gene. J is TRBJ2-4 and V is TRBV4-1; 7 positions match TRBD2. The CDR3 is 16 residues long. Trimming cost V 4 bases and J 5 bases; bases outside gene matches: 11. CDR1 and CDR2 (germline): MGHRA, YSYEKL. The sequenced part of the CDR3 DNA is TGCGCCAGCAGCCCGGACCCCAGCGGGGCGCAAAACATT. As protein: CASSPDPSGAQNI. The CDR3, in full, reads CASSPDPSGAQNIQYF.

The part of the CDR3 DNA that was read is TGTGCCAGCAGCAGTAGCGGGAGTACGGTCGAG. Its protein is CASSSSGSTVE. The whole CDR3 sequence reads CASSSSGSTVEQYF. V is TRBV5-5 and J is TRBJ2-7, with TRBD2 matching 9 bases. The read falls 3 residues short of the CDR3 end, and the missing part is taken from the germline J gene. With V trimmed by 4 bases and J by 6 bases, 8 bases remained unmatched. The CDR3 length is 14 residues. Germline loops: CDR1 SGHKS, CDR2 YYEKEE (reference sequence).

About this clone itself: The CDR3 goes on 3 residues after the read ends, and that part is filled in from the germline J gene. The chain is built from TRBV12-3 or TRBV12-4 and TRBJ2-5, with a possible D match to TRBD2 (7 bases). CDR3 length: 12 residues. CDR3 DNA, as far as it was read: TGTGCCAGCAGTTTAGGGGGGGGCACC. It is translated as CASSLGGGT. The whole CDR3 protein is CASSLGGGTQYF.

Notes on this clone: The read ends 3 residues early relative to the CDR3; the germline J gene fills the gap. The chain employs TRBV7-7 and TRBJ1-1; D unresolved. V shed 4 bases and J shed 3 bases, with 9 bases lying between them. Per the germline V gene, CDR1 is SSHAT and CDR2 is FNYEAQ (reference sequence). This CDR3 has 13 residues. The CDR3 reads CASSSNRDTEAFF. The CDR3 bases that were read are TGTGCCAGCAGCTCGAATAGGGACACTGAA.